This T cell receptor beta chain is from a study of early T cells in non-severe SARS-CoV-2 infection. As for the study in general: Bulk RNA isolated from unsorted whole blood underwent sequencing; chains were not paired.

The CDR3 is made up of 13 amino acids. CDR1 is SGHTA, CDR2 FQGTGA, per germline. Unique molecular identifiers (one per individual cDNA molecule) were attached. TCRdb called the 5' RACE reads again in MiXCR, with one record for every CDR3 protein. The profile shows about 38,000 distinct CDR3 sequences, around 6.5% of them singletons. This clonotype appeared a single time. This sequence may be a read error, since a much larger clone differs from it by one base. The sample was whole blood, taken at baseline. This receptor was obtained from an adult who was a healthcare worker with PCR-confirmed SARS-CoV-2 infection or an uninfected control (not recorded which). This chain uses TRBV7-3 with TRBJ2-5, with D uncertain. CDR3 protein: CVSSSSSAETQYF. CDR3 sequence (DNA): TGTGTCAGCAGCTCATCTTCAGCGGAGACCCAGTACTTC.